A selection of T cell receptor beta chains follows, all from one sample in a study of blood T cells in healthy people across ages. In TCRdb, the 5' RACE reads were re-called with MiXCR into one record per CDR3 protein. The sample lists approximately 800,000 distinct CDR3 sequences; around 50% were seen once. Material for sequencing was blood. These receptors were taken from a man aged 35 to 55 in good health. Both conserved end residues are part of each CDR3. Each record gives: V gene, clone size, D gene, J gene, CDR3 DNA, CDR3 protein. D genes are given only for firm matches. Some rows have no size entry. The others give once, few or many, or a class for an expanded clone.

TRBV12-3/TRBV12-4	few	-	TRBJ2-7	TGTGCCAGCAGTGGCGACGACTACGAGCAGTACTTC	CASSGDDYEQYF
TRBV12-5	-	-	TRBJ1-1	TGTGCTAGTGGTTTGGTAGAGCCGGAGAGGACTGAAGCTTTCTTT	CASGLVEPERTEAFF
TRBV12-3/TRBV12-4	-	-	TRBJ2-5	TGTGCCAGCAGTCCGACCCCGGGCTACCAAGAGACCCAGTACTTC	CASSPTPGYQETQYF
TRBV2	-	TRBD2	TRBJ2-5	TGTGCCAGCAGTCACATTCTAGCGGGAGGGGCCGAGACCCAGTACTTC	CASSHILAGGAETQYF
TRBV6-6	-	-	TRBJ1-2	TGTGCCAACACATCGGAGCTTGGCTACACCTTC	CANTSELGYTF
TRBV28	-	TRBD1	TRBJ2-6	TGTGCCAGCAGTACCATCTCCGGGACAGGGGGCTTTCGGCGTTCTGGGGCCAACGTCCTGACTTTC	CASSTISGTGGFRRSGANVLTF
TRBV11-3	-	-	TRBJ2-1	TGTGCCAGCAGCTTAATTCTGGCCAGCTCCTACAATGAGCAGTTCTTC	CASSLILASSYNEQFF
TRBV5-8	-	-	TRBJ1-4	TGTGCCAGCAGCCAGCGGGGAGGAGGAGAAAAACTGTTTTTT	CASSQRGGGEKLFF
TRBV7-2	-	-	TRBJ1-2	TGTGCCAGCAGCTTCCTGGTAGGGGCAGATTCTAACTATGGCTACACCTTC	CASSFLVGADSNYGYTF
TRBV9	-	-	TRBJ1-2	TGTGCCAGCAGCCGAACAGATAACTATGGCTACACCTTC	CASSRTDNYGYTF
TRBV7-2	-	-	TRBJ2-7	TGTGCCAGCAGCGGATACACTGGCGTCCCCTACGAGCAGTACTTC	CASSGYTGVPYEQYF
TRBV6-1	few	-	TRBJ1-1	TGTGCCAGCAGTACCTCAAGCCTTAGTCTAACGGCGAACACTGAAGCTTTCTTT	CASSTSSLSLTANTEAFF
TRBV5-1	many	-	TRBJ1-1	TGCGCCAGCAGCTTGGAAGGGGGGCTGAACACTGAAGCTTTCTTT	CASSLEGGLNTEAFF
TRBV2	few	-	TRBJ1-5	TGTGCCAGCACCTTCTCGACTAGCAATCAGCCCCAGCATTTT	CASTFSTSNQPQHF
TRBV3-1	-	TRBD1	TRBJ2-1	TGTGCCAGCAGCCAGGGGACAGGGTACGGGTACAATGAGCAGTTCTTC	CASSQGTGYGYNEQFF
TRBV7-2	-	TRBD1	TRBJ2-7	TGTGCCAGCAGCTCGGTCCACAGGGGGCTCGAGCAGTACTTC	CASSSVHRGLEQYF
TRBV6-5	-	TRBD2	TRBJ2-1	TGTGCCAGCAGCCTCCTAGGGGACTACGAGCAGTTCTTC	CASSLLGDYEQFF
TRBV20-1	-	TRBD1	TRBJ2-5	TGCAGTGCTAGAGACCTTAGGGGGCATGTCGGAGAGACCCAGTACTTC	CSARDLRGHVGETQYF
TRBV3-1	-	-	TRBJ1-2	TGTGCCAGCAGCCAAGGAGTCAATGGCTATGGCTACACCTTC	CASSQGVNGYGYTF
TRBV29-1	few	-	TRBJ2-7	TGCAGCGTTGGCCGAGGGACGGCCGCCGGGTACGAGCAGTACTTC	CSVGRGTAAGYEQYF
TRBV12-3/TRBV12-4	few	-	TRBJ1-5	TGTGCCAGCAGTCCCTTTGCCCGGGACGGCAATCAGCCCCAGCATTTT	CASSPFARDGNQPQHF
TRBV7-9	once	-	TRBJ2-5	TGTTCCAGCAGCTTGCGGGCGAGACTCCAAGAGACCCAGTACTTC	CSSSLRARLQETQYF
TRBV20-1	few	-	TRBJ1-2	TGCAGTGCTAGAGAGATTGGGGAGGGGGGCCATGGCTACACCTTC	CSAREIGEGGHGYTF
TRBV10-3	-	TRBD2	TRBJ2-7	TGTGCCACCCGGACGGGCGGGAGTTACGAGCAGTACTTC	CATRTGGSYEQYF
TRBV12-3/TRBV12-4	-	TRBD2	TRBJ2-7	TGTGCCAGCAGTTCGGCTAGCGGCACCTGGGAGCAGTACTTC	CASSSASGTWEQYF
TRBV11-2	few	TRBD1	TRBJ2-3	TGTGCCAGCAGCTTGGAAATCACCGGGACAGGGTCAGATACGCAGTATTTT	CASSLEITGTGSDTQYF
TRBV20-1	once	TRBD1	TRBJ2-1	TGCAGTGCTAGACAGGGGGCCTGCAATGAGCAGTTCTTC	CSARQGACNEQFF
TRBV7-2	few	-	TRBJ1-6	TGTGCCAGCAGCTTAACGGGGGGTCTTGGTCTTAATTCACCCCTCCACTTT	CASSLTGGLGLNSPLHF
TRBV12-3/TRBV12-4	-	-	TRBJ2-3	TGTGCCAGCAGTTGGCGGGCCCTCGCAGATACACAGTATTTT	CASSWRALADTQYF
TRBV9	few	-	TRBJ2-3	TGTGCCAGCAGCGCGGAACCGGGCTCAGATACGCAGTATTTT	CASSAEPGSDTQYF
TRBV5-1	few	-	TRBJ2-7	TGCGCCAGCAGCAAGGACCTCGGGGAGCAGTACTTC	CASSKDLGEQYF
TRBV3-1	once	TRBD2	TRBJ2-5	TGTGCCAGCAGCCTTCGGGCTAGCGGGAGGGGGACCCAGTACTTC	CASSLRASGRGTQYF
TRBV6-5	-	-	TRBJ2-7	TGTGCCAGCAGTTATGGGGGCACCTACGAGCAGTACTTC	CASSYGGTYEQYF
TRBV20-1	-	TRBD2	TRBJ2-7	TGCAGTGCTACTAGAACTAGCGGGAGTCCCTACGAGCAGTACTTC	CSATRTSGSPYEQYF
TRBV27	few	TRBD1	TRBJ2-7	TGTGCCAGCAGTTTAGATGAGGGACAGGGGACCTACGAGCAGTACTTC	CASSLDEGQGTYEQYF
TRBV9	-	-	TRBJ2-3	TGTGCCAGCAGCCGTAGGTCGTGGAGTGATGGTATAGATACGCAGTATTTT	CASSRRSWSDGIDTQYF
TRBV7-2	-	-	TRBJ2-1	TGTGCCAGCAGAACAGAAAGGGGTTTTAAAAATGAGCAGTTCTTC	CASRTERGFKNEQFF
TRBV28	-	TRBD1	TRBJ2-5	TGTGCCAGCGGTGGGACAATAGGGGGCACAGAGACCCAGTACTTC	CASGGTIGGTETQYF
TRBV2	few	TRBD2	TRBJ2-1	TGTGCCAGCAGGACTAGCGGGGGGAACAATGAGCAGTTCTTC	CASRTSGGNNEQFF
TRBV5-5	-	-	TRBJ2-7	TGTGCCAGCAGCGCCGGGGGCGTAGCGCTCACCTACGTGCAGTACTTC	CASSAGGVALTYVQYF